This T cell receptor (beta chain) was retrieved from a study of T-cell reconstitution after alpha-beta-depleted transplantation in children. This clonotype has at least ten counts. Preparation of the TCRbeta library involved a method that used unique molecular identifiers. TCRdb analysed the PCR reads with MiXCR anew, one entry per CDR3 protein. The data show about 640,000 distinct CDR3 sequences, 16% seen once. V lost 7 bases to trimming and J lost 6 bases, with 9 bases between them. The CDR3 runs to 11 residues. The rearrangement joins TRBV12-3 or TRBV12-4 to TRBJ1-2, with D possibly being TRBD1 (5 bases). This clonotype originated in a human donor who donated a stem cell graft to a child with acute myeloid leukemia. The input for sequencing was PBMCs from the stem cell graft donor, taken from the stem cell graft. CDR3 sequence (DNA): TGTGCCAGCACCCCAGGGAATGGCTACACCTTC. The encoded protein is CASTPGNGYTF.